The 3 T cell receptor beta chains reported below all come from one sample, sequenced in a study of OX40 agonist ivuxolimab in advanced cancers. The protocol was immunoSEQ multiplex PCR, while the TCRdb copy is restricted to in-frame clones and leaves out a portion. The sample records over 45,000 clones, over 80% being singletons. The sequences come from CD4+ or CD8+ T cells sorted from blood, collected in a trial of the OX40 agonist ivuxolimab. The source of these receptors is an adult with an advanced solid tumor such as melanoma, head and neck, liver or kidney cancer.

The chain carries TRBV19 and TRBJ2-2; 15 nucleotides line up with TRBD2. Germline V gene data show CDR1 as LNHDA and CDR2 as SQIVND (reference sequence). CDR3 length: 17 amino acids. Trimming took 5 bases from V and 1 from J; bases not matched to a gene: 2. The CDR3 reads CASSRTSGRVNTGELFF. In DNA, the CDR3 is TGTGCCAGTAGTCGGACTAGCGGGAGGGTGAACACCGGGGAGCTGTTTTTT.

The V gene is TRBV11-2, the J gene TRBJ2-2; TRBD2 matches at 7 bases. CDR3 size: 14 residues. CDR1 and CDR2 (germline): SGHAT, FQNNGV. V was clipped by 3 bases and J by 7 bases; unmatched bases: 5. DNA of the CDR3: TGTGCCAGCAGCTTCCTACGGGGGGTCGGGGAGCTGTTTTTT. It encodes CASSFLRGVGELFF.

The V and J genes are TRBV6-4 and TRBJ1-1, with TRBD1 matching 11 bases. The CDR3 has 15 residues. Trimming removed 5 bases from V and 1 base from J; junction bases left unmatched: 3. Germline V lookup: CDR1 MRHNA, CDR2 SNTAGT. The CDR3 DNA reads TGTGCCAGCAGTCCCGGACAGGGGGCGAACACTGAAGCTTTCTTT. Amino acid sequence: CASSPGQGANTEAFF.